These 16 T cell receptor beta chains came from one sample sequenced in a study of regulatory T cells in long-lasting Graves disease (dated by TCRdb to 2020 to 2023). The sample's time point label, in plain terms: persistent/refractory GD, antithyroid drugs over 5 years with positive TRAb. For both TCR sequencing and RNA sequencing, RNA was extracted from PBMCs using TRIzol. Libraries came from multiplex PCR. Sequencer: Illumina HiSeq 4000. iRepertoire HTBI primers and Arm-PCR amplification of CDR3 regions were used to construct TCR beta libraries. TCRdb reanalyzed the raw reads on its own, using fastp at Q25 for trimming and MiXCR for clone calling, and kept in-frame beta chains. Identical CDR3 protein sequences are pooled into one entry, listed with their most common genes and DNA. This sample lists about 460,000 distinct CDR3 sequences; approximately 23% were detected once. The ten largest clonotypes hold roughly 14% of the sample.

Sample: peripheral blood mononuclear cells (PBMCs), taken when the disease was refractory, from a patient treated with antithyroid drugs. Every receptor here comes from a female donor with Graves disease.

This clonotype has more than one count but fewer than ten. The rearrangement joins TRBV4-3 to TRBJ2-7; maybe TRBD1 (6 bases). This CDR3 has 16 amino acids. V lost 0 bases, J lost 0 bases, and 12 bases lay in between. Germline loops: CDR1 LGHNA, CDR2 YSLEER. The CDR3 reads CASSQDGTSRSYEQYF. The CDR3 DNA sequence: TGCGCCAGCAGCCAAGATGGGACATCCCGCTCCTACGAGCAGTACTTC.

There are a few counts of this clonotype. The chain joins TRBV5-4 to TRBJ1-2; 9 bases are shared with TRBD1. The CDR3 totals 13 residues. The V segment lost 0 bases and the J segment 11 bases; nucleotides outside the gene matches: 5. Germline V gene lookup returns CDR1 SGHNT and CDR2 YYREEE (reference sequence). Here the CDR3 reads CASSLGGQGTYTF. As DNA, the CDR3 is TGTGCCAGCAGCTTGGGGGGACAGGGCACATACACCTTC.

The table lists this clonotype with a few counts. The final CDR3 position lacks the conserved phenylalanine or tryptophan, pointing to a likely read error. J is TRBJ1-1 and V is TRBV6-1, with TRBD1 matching over 8 bases. This CDR3 is 14 amino acids long. Trimming took 2 bases from V and 5 from J; bases not matched to a gene: 4. Germline CDR1 reads MNHNS; CDR2 reads SASEGT. This CDR3 is CASSERQGRTEAFS. The CDR3 DNA reads TGTGCCAGCAGTGAACGACAGGGGAGAACTGAAGCTTTCTCT.

This chain links TRBV28 with TRBJ2-3; D gene ambiguous. This CDR3 has 14 amino acids. Trimming took off 8 bases at V and 1 base at J, with 13 bases between the two ends. From germline, CDR1 is MDHEN and CDR2 SYDVKM. CDR3 coding DNA: TGTGCCAGCTATACCGCCGGAGGCACAGATACGCAGTATTTT. The encoded protein is CASYTAGGTDTQYF. The full variable domain, with the rest looked up from reference TRBV28 and TRBJ2-3, is DVKVTQSSRYLVKRTGEKVFLECVQDMDHENMFWYRQDPGLGLRLIYFSYDVKMKEKGDIPEGYSVSREKKERFSLILESASTNQTSMYLCASYTAGGTDTQYFGPGTRLTVL.

Note on this clonotype: Being one base from a much bigger clone, this may be a read error. The rearrangement links TRBV28 to TRBJ2-5, with D tentatively TRBD1 or TRBD2 (5 bases each). In germline, CDR1 is MDHEN, CDR2 SYDVKM. The CDR3 length is 15 residues. V was cut by 5 bases and J by 0 bases, with 13 bases left in between. The CDR3 here is CASSQTRGYQETQYF. In DNA form, the CDR3 reads TGTGCCAGCAGTCAGACACGGGGCTACCAAGAGACCCAGTACTTC.

The sample holds many counts of this clonotype. The chain couples TRBV6-2 or TRBV6-3 to TRBJ2-2; 8 bases map to TRBD2. V lost 8 bases, J lost 2 bases, and 7 bases stayed unmatched. CDR3 length: 15 amino acids. The V gene's germline CDR1 is MNHEY and CDR2 SVGEGT. Here the CDR3 DNA reads TGTGCCAGCCGAATAGCGGGACTCAACACCGGGGAGCTGTTTTTT. This gives the protein CASRIAGLNTGELFF.

This clonotype was detected only a few times. This sequence may be a read error, since a much larger clone differs from it by one base. This chain connects TRBV2 to TRBJ2-2, with D perhaps TRBD2 (5 bases). The germline CDR1 and CDR2 sequences are SNHLY and FYNNEI. Between the trimmed V and J ends, which lost 6 bases and 0 bases, there was a span of 11 bases. CDR3 length: 15 residues. The CDR3 sequence is CASSSAEANTGELFF. The CDR3 DNA reads TGTGCCAGCAGCTCAGCGGAGGCGAACACCGGGGAGCTGTTTTTT.

The J gene is TRBJ1-1, the V gene TRBV5-1, with 11 nucleotides matching TRBD1. The CDR3 has 16 amino acids. Germline-derived CDR1 and CDR2 are SGHRS and YFSETQ. Trimming removed 2 bases from V and 2 bases from J; junction bases left unmatched: 5. CDR3 nucleotide sequence: TGCGCCAGCAGCTTCCGGACAGGGGGCTCTAACACTGAAGCTTTCTTT. Translating it yields CASSFRTGGSNTEAFF.

The chain joins TRBV5-1 to TRBJ2-3, with 11 positions matching TRBD2. V trimming: 3 bases; J trimming: 12 bases; junction bases outside the gene matches: 6. The germline gives CDR1 SGHRS, CDR2 YFSETQ. The CDR3 is 13 residues long. CDR3 DNA sequence: TGCGCCAGCAGCTCGATGACTAGCGGGGACCAGTATTTT. Translated, it gives CASSSMTSGDQYF.

This clonotype was seen ten or more times. This chain connects TRBV7-3 to TRBJ2-5, with 8 bases fitting TRBD2. Germline-derived CDR1 and CDR2 are SGHTA and FQGTGA. The CDR3 is 16 residues long. The V gene end was trimmed by 5 bases and the J gene end by 0 bases; junction bases not matched to a gene: 8. The CDR3 reads CASSPTGGPYQETQYF. The DNA for the CDR3 is TGTGCCAGCAGCCCAACGGGAGGGCCGTACCAAGAGACCCAGTACTTC. Based on the CDR3 plus reference TRBV7-3 and TRBJ2-5, the full variable domain is GAGVSQTPSNKVTEKGKYVELRCDPISGHTALYWYRQSLGQGPEFLIYFQGTGAADDSGLPNDRFFAVRPEGSVSTLKIQRTERGDSAVYLCASSPTGGPYQETQYFGPGTRLLVL.

In this sample, this clonotype turned up a few times. The rearrangement uses TRBV11-2 and TRBJ1-1; D not certain. V was clipped by 1 base and J by 10 bases, with 10 bases between them. This CDR3 region has 12 residues. Per the germline V gene, CDR1 is SGHAT and CDR2 is FQNNGV. The CDR3 DNA is TGTGCCAGCAGCTTAGGTGGCTGGGGAGCTTTCTTT. Translation: CASSLGGWGAFF.

The rearrangement uses TRBV5-1 and TRBJ2-7; 9 nucleotides line up with TRBD1. There are 14 residues in the CDR3. CDR1 and CDR2 from the germline V gene are SGHRS and YFSETQ. V lost 4 bases and J lost 2; bases outside the gene matches: 4. CDR3 DNA: TGCGCCAGCAGCACCCGGACAGGGGCCTACGAGCAGTACTTC. This gives the protein CASSTRTGAYEQYF.

This clonotype was recorded many times. The V call is TRBV28, the J call TRBJ1-6; 8 bases line up with TRBD1. This CDR3 region has 15 residues. Per germline, CDR1 MDHEN and CDR2 SYDVKM. V lost 6 bases to trimming and J lost 8 bases; unmatched junction nucleotides: 9. CDR3 sequence (DNA): TGTGCCAGCAGATTTACCCAGGGGGCCCATTCACCCCTCCACTTT. Translation: CASRFTQGAHSPLHF. Using reference TRBV28 and TRBJ1-6 for the parts outside the CDR3, the full variable domain is DVKVTQSSRYLVKRTGEKVFLECVQDMDHENMFWYRQDPGLGLRLIYFSYDVKMKEKGDIPEGYSVSREKKERFSLILESASTNQTSMYLCASRFTQGAHSPLHFGNGTRLTVT.

J is TRBJ2-2 and V is TRBV11-3, with D tentatively TRBD2 (6 bases). V lost 5 bases and J lost 1, with 20 bases in between. The CDR3 totals 18 residues. Germline lookup yields CDR1 SGHNT and CDR2 YENEEA. This chain's CDR3 is CASSQEDGGLENTGELFF. The CDR3 coding sequence is TGTGCCAGCAGCCAAGAAGATGGGGGACTGGAGAACACCGGGGAGCTGTTTTTT.

The sample holds many counts of this clonotype. The J gene is TRBJ2-7, the V gene TRBV7-2, with 11 bases that match TRBD2. Germline V gives CDR1 SGHTA, CDR2 FQGNSA. The CDR3 loop spans 17 amino acids. Trimming removed 1 base from V and 0 bases from J; junction bases left unmatched: 5. The CDR3 reads CASSLESLAGGSYEQYF. The CDR3 bases are TGTGCCAGCAGCTTAGAGAGTCTAGCGGGGGGCTCCTACGAGCAGTACTTC.

To note about this clonotype: One base away lies a much larger clone, so this may be a sequencing read error. V gene TRBV9 combines with J gene TRBJ1-1, with D perhaps TRBD1 (5 bases). The CDR3 spans 14 residues. CDR1 is SGDLS, CDR2 YYNGEE, per germline. V was trimmed by 4 bases and J by 6 bases, leaving 16 bases between them. The CDR3 sequence: CASSQAGLRAEAFF. The DNA for the CDR3 is TGTGCCAGCAGCCAGGCAGGGCTACGGGCTGAAGCTTTCTTT.